This T cell receptor (beta chain) was found in a study of T-cell reconstitution after alpha-beta-depleted transplantation in children. This CDR3 is built from 15 residues. V shed 2 bases and J 5 bases; nucleotides not matched to a gene: 7. The germline gives CDR1 SGHRS, CDR2 YFSETQ. The TCRbeta library was prepared with unique molecular identifiers. A single record per CDR3 protein comes from TCRdb applying MiXCR to the PCR reads. The table includes over 400,000 distinct CDR3 sequences, roughly an eighth detected once. The sequence came from a human donor who donated a stem cell graft to a child with combined immunodeficiency. The gene calls are TRBV5-1 and TRBJ2-7; 10 bases line up with TRBD1. Sequenced material: PBMCs from the stem cell graft donor, taken from the stem cell graft. CDR3 in amino acids: CASSFRDRGGHEQYF. In nucleotides, the CDR3 is TGCGCCAGCAGCTTCCGGGACAGGGGTGGCCACGAGCAGTACTTC.